This TCR beta chain was captured by sequencing in a study of CD8 T cell repertoires and HIV-1 epitope variants (dated by TCRdb to 2019 to 2021). In terms of the full investigation: T cells were stimulated in separate culture wells with each of twenty-five peptides representing autologous and known Gag and Nef epitope variants. Among the control conditions were a peptide pool of CMV, EBV and flu, the Ebola AY9 epitope serving as a negative control, and a well with no peptide. Three Gag epitope families and Nef HW9 and YT9 were included among the tested epitopes. Using the EasySep Human T Cell Enrichment Kit, T cells were enriched and then co-cultured with an equal number of autologous T cell-negative cells acting as antigen-presenting cells. Cultures were maintained for approximately 9 days in IMDM with gentamicin, and half-media changes adding IL-2, IL-7 and IL-15 were performed on days 3 and 7. An aliquot of 1M T cells was saved as an uncultured baseline condition, separate from the 75 to 100 T cell cultures. A total of around 80 T cell cultures were run, with each culture condition done in triplicate except for one peptide, which was done in duplicate. What the work shows at the level of the full study, not this receptor alone: Under ten antigen-specific TCR beta clonotypes were identified, and roughly 6 of them appeared cross-reactive for autologous or known escape epitope variants. Only TCR beta chains were identified by the assay, and proliferation to antigen, not T cell function or cytokine profile, was indicated. About five clonotypes recognized the Nef KF9 family and one clonotype recognized the HW9 family, while no responses were seen to the TAALDMSHF plasma variant.

The EasySep Human CD8+ T Cell Enrichment Kit was used on day 10 to isolate CD8+ T cells from every culture. Sequencing of TCR beta CDR3 regions was performed at survey depth on the immunoSEQ platform. The QIAamp DNA micro kit was used to extract genomic DNA from every cultured and uncultured CD8+ T cell population. The paper's data handling went like this. Samples with under 5,000 productive reads were excluded, and this exclusion removed about 6% of the roughly 75 HIV peptide-stimulated cultures. Sequences were trimmed to CDR3 by a MANAFEST web app, and nonproductive sequences, CDR3s under 5 amino acids, and sequences not starting with C or ending with F/W were removed. For a clonotype to count as antigen-specific, the clonotype had to expand relative to the no-peptide control in at least 2 of 3 replicates at FDR 0.01, and only within one epitope family. Specific clonotypes also needed at least fivefold higher frequency than in wells stimulated with peptides from other epitope families. This is the immuneACCESS table as TCRdb keeps it, with only in-frame sequences that have V and J called. A part of the clones is gone; compared with another copy, unresolved V genes explain less than half, and the rest is unexplained. That table is the source of V, J and clone size, and D and trimming were worked out from the DNA. Here the sample has about 90,000 clones; roughly 77% occur a single time. The ten most abundant clones make up roughly 25% of the sample.

As encoded in the germline V gene (reference sequence), CDR1 is LNHDA while CDR2 is SQIVND. The CDR3 spans 13 residues, from the cysteine through the phenylalanine. Kept here is only the CDR3 DNA, which spans 39 bases and is read in frame from base 1. Trimming removed 3 bases from V and 5 bases from J, leaving 10 bases between the germline ends. This clone is described as medium-sized (0.01 to 0.1%). No antigen is known for it. The sample holds no much larger clone one base away, and base qualities are not on file. Other DNA sequences from this sample encode an identical CDR3 as well. The rearrangement joined TRBV19 to TRBJ2-5; the best D guess is TRBD2, with 5 bases matching. Input material: uncultured baseline CD8+ T cells from peripheral blood mononuclear cells (PBMCs). This clonotype was sampled from a male donor with HIV. This receptor has the CDR3 CASSIGRGETQYF. The DNA reads TGTGCCAGTAGTATTGGCAGAGGGGAGACCCAGTACTTC. This CDR3, with the reference TRBV19 and TRBJ2-5 proteins standing in past its ends, gives the full variable domain DGGITQSPKYLFRKEGQNVTLSCEQNLNHDAMYWYRQDPGQGLRLIYYSQIVNDFQKGDIAEGYSVSREKKESFPLTVTSAQKNPTAFYLCASSIGRGETQYFGPGTRLLVL.